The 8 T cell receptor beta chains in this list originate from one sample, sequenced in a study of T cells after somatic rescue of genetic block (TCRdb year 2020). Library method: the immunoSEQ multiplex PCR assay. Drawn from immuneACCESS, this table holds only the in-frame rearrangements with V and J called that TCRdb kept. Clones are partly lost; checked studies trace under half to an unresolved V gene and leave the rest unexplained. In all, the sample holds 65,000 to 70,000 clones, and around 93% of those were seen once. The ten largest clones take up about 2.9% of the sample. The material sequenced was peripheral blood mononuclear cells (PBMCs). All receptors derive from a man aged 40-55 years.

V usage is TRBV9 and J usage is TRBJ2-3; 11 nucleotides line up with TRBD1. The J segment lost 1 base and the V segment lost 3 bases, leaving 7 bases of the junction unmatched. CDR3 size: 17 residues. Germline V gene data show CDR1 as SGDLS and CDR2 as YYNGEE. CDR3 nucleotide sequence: TGTGCCAGCAGCGCCGGACAGGGGGCGAGAGGCACAGATACGCAGTATTTT. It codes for CASSAGQGARGTDTQYF.

The CDR3 sequence is CASSLRPTPVTEAFF. CDR3 sequence (DNA): TGTGCCAGCAGTTTACGGCCGACACCGGTCACTGAAGCTTTCTTT. The chain has TRBV6-6 and TRBJ1-1; D gene uncertain. Trimming removed 4 bases from V and 4 bases from J, with 16 bases in between. The germline CDR1 and CDR2 sequences are MNHNY and SVGAGI (reference sequence). This CDR3 has 15 amino acids.

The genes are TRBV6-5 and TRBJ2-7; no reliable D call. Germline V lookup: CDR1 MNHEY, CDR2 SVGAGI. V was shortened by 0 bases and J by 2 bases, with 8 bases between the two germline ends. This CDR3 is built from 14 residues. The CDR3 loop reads CASSYSLGAYEQYF. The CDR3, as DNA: TGTGCCAGCAGTTACTCGCTAGGAGCCTACGAGCAGTACTTC.

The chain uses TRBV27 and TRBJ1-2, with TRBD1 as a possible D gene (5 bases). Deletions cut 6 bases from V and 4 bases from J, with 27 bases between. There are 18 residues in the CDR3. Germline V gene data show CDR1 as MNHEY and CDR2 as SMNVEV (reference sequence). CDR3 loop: CASSLGSRDPRETYGYTF. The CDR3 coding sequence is TGTGCCAGCAGCCTGGGATCCCGGGACCCCCGTGAGACCTATGGCTACACCTTC.

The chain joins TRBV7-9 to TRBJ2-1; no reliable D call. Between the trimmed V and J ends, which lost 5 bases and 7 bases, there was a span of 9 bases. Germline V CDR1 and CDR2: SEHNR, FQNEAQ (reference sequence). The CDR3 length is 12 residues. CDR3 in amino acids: CASSHPGNEQFF. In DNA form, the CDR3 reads TGTGCCAGCAGCCATCCAGGAAATGAGCAGTTCTTC.

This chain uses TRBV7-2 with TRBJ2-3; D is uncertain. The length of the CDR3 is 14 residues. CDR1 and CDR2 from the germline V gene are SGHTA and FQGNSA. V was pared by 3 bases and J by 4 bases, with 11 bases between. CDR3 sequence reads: CASSLGSRPDTQYF. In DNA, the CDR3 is TGTGCCAGCAGCTTGGGCTCCCGGCCAGATACGCAGTATTTT.

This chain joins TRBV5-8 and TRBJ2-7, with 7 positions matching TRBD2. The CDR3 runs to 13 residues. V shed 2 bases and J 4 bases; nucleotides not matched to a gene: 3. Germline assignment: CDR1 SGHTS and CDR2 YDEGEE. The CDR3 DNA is TGTGCCAGCAGCTTAGGCGGGGGATACGAGCAGTACTTC. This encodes CASSLGGGYEQYF.

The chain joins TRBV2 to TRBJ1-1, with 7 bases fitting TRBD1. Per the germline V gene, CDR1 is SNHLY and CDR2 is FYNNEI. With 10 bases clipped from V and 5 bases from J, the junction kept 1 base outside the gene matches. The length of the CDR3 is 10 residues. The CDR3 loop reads CATRGTEAFF. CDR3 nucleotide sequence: TGTGCCACCAGGGGGACTGAAGCTTTCTTT.